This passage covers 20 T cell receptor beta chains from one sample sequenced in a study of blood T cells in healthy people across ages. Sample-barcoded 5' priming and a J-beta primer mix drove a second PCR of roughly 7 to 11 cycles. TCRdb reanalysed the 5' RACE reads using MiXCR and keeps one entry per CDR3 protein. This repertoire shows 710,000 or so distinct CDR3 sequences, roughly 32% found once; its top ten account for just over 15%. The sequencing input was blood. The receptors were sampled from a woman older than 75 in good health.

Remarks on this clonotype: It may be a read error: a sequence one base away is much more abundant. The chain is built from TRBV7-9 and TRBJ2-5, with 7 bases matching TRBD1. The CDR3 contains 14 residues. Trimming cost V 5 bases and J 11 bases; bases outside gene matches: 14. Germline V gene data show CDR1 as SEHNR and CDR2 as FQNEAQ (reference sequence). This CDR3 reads CASSERQGKFEQYF. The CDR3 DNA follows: TGTGCCAGCAGCGAAAGACAGGGTAAATTTGAGCAGTACTTC.

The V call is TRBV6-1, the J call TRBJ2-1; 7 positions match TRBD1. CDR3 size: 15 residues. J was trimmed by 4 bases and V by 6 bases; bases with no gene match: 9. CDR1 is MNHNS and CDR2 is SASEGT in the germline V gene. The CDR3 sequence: CASRGTGVNYNEQFF. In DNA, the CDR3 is TGTGCCAGCAGAGGAACAGGGGTTAATTACAATGAGCAGTTCTTC.

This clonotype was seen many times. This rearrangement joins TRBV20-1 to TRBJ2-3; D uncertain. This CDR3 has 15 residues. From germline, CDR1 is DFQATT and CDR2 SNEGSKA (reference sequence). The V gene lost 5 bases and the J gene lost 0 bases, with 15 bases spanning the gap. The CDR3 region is CSAASGLTSTDTQYF. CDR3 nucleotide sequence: TGCAGTGCTGCTTCCGGATTGACTAGCACAGATACGCAGTATTTT.

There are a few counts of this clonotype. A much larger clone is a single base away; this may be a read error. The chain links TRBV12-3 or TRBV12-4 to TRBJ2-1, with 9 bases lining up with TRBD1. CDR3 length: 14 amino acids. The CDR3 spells CASTRKDRGNERFF. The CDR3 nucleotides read TGTGCCAGCACCCGAAAGGACAGGGGAAATGAGCGGTTCTTC.

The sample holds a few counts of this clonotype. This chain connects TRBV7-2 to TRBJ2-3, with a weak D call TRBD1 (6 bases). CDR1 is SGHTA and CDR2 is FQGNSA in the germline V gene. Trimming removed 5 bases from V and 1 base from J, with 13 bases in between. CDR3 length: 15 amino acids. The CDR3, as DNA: TGTGCCAGCAGCCATTGGACAGTAGGCACAGATACGCAGTATTTT. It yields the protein CASSHWTVGTDTQYF.

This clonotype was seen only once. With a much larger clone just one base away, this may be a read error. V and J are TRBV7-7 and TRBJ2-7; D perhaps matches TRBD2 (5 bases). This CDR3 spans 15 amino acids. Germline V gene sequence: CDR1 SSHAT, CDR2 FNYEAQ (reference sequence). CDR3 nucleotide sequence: TGTGCTAGCAGCCCTAAGGAGGCCTCCTACAATGAGCAGTACTTC. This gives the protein CASSPKEASYNEQYF.

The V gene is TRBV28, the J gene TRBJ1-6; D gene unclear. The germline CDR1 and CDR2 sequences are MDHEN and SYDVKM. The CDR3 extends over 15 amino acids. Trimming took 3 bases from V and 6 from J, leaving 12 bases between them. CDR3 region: CASSFRNLLNSPLHF. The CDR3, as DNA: TGTGCCAGCAGTTTTCGGAATTTACTTAATTCACCCCTCCACTTT.

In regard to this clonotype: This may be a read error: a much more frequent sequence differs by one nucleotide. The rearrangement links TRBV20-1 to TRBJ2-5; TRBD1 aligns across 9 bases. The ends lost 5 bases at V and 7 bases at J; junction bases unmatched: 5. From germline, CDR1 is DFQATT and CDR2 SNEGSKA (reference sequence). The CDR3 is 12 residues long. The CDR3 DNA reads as TGCAGTGCTTTGACAGGGGGTCCGACCCAGTACTTC. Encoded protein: CSALTGGPTQYF.

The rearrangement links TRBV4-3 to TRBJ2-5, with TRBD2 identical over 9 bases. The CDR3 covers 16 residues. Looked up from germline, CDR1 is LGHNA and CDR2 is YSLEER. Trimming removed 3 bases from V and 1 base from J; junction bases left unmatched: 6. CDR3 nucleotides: TGCGCCAGCAGCCATTGGGAAGCGGGGGGCCAAGAGACCCAGTACTTC. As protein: CASSHWEAGGQETQYF.

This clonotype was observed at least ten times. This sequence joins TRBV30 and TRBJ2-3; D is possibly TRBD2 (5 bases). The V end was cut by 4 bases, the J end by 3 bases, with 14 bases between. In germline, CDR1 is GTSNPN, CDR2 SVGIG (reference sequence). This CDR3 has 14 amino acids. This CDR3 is CAWTTGSFTDTQYF. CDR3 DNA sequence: TGTGCCTGGACCACGGGGTCCTTTACAGATACGCAGTATTTT.

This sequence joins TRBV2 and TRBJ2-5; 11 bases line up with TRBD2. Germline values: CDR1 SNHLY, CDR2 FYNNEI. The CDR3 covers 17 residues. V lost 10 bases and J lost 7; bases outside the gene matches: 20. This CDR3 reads CATNLRTSGSSEWTQYF. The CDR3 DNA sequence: TGTGCCACCAATTTAAGGACTAGCGGGTCGAGCGAGTGGACCCAGTACTTC.

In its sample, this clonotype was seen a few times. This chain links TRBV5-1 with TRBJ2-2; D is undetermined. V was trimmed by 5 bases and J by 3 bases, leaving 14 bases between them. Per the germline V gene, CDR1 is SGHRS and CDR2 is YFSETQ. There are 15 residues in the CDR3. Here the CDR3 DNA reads TGCGCCAGCAGTGCTATGGCAGAGTACACCGGGGAGCTGTTTTTT. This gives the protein CASSAMAEYTGELFF.

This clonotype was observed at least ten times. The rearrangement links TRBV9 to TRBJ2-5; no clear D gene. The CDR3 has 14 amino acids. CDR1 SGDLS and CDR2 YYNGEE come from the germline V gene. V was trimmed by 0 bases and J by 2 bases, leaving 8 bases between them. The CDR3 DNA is TGTGCCAGCAGCGTAGCCCCCCTTCAAGAGACCCAGTACTTC. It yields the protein CASSVAPLQETQYF.

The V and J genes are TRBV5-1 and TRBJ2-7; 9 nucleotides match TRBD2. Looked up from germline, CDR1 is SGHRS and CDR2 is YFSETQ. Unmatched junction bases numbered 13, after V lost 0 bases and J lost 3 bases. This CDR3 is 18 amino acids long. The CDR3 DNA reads TGCGCCAGCAGCTTGGTGGATAGCGGGGGAGCCAACAGCTACGAGCAGTACTTC. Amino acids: CASSLVDSGGANSYEQYF.

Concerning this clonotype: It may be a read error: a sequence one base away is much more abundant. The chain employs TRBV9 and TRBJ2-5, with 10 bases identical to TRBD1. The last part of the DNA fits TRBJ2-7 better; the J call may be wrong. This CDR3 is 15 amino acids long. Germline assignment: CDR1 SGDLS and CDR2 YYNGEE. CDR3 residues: CASSIVGTGVDEQYF. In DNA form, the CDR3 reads TGTGCCAGCAGCATAGTTGGGACAGGGGTCGACGAGCAGTACTTC.

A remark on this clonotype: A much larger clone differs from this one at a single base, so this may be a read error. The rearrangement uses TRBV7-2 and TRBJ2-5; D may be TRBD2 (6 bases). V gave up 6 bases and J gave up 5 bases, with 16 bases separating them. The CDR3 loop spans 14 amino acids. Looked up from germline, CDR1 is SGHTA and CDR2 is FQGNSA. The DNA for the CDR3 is TGTGCCAGCAGTCTTACTAGCACACGGGAGACCCAGTACTTC. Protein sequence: CASSLTSTRETQYF.

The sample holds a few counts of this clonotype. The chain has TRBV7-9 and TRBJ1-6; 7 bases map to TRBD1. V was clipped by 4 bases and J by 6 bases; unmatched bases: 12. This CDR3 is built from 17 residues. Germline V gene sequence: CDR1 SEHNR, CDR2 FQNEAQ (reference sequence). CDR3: CASSSGTGTEINSPLHF. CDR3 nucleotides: TGTGCCAGCAGCTCGGGAACCGGGACAGAGATTAATTCACCCCTCCACTTT.

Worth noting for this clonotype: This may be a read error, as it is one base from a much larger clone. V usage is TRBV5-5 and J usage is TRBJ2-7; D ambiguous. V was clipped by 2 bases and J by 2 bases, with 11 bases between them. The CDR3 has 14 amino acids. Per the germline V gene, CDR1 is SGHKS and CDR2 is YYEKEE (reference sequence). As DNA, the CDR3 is TGTGCCAGCAGCTTCGCCGCGACTGCCTACGAGCAGTACTTC. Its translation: CASSFAATAYEQYF.

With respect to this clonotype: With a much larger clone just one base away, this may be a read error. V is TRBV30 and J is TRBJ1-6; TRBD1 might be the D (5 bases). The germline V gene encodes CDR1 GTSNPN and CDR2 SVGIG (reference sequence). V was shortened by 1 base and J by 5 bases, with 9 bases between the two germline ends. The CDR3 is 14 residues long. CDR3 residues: CAWSGRGDNSPLHF. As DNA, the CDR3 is TGTGCCTGGAGTGGAAGGGGAGATAATTCACCCCTCCACTTT.

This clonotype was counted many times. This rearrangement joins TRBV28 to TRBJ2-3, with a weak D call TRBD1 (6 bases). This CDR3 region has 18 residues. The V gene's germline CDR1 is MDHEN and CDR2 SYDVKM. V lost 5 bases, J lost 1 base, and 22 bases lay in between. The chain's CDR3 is CASSRPNRVSRRTDTQYF. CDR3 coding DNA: TGTGCCAGCAGTCGACCCAACAGGGTTTCCCGCCGCACAGATACGCAGTATTTT.